This T cell receptor beta chain was identified during a study of blood T cell repertoires in COVID-19. Study as a whole: Samples taken during acute and convalescent COVID-19 were collected in the United States, Italy and Spain. The analysed material was cDNA or gDNA that came from T cells, B-cell-depleted T cells, or PBMCs.

The V segment lost 5 bases and the J segment 3 bases; nucleotides outside the gene matches: 9. This CDR3 region has 15 residues. Germline CDR1 reads SGHTA; CDR2 reads FQGTGA. This clone came up once. Authors' analysis steps: Quantification of nucleated cells was approximated via reference gene primer amplification. Here immunoSEQ multiplex PCR was the method, and the copy in TCRdb shows in-frame clones only, minus some. V and J calls plus clone size are reproduced from that table; the DNA served to infer D and trimming. Of about 94,000 clones detected, more than 60% appear once; the ten largest clones hold 40% to 60%.

The sample was peripheral blood. The source is a human donor in a cohort sampled during active COVID-19. The chain employs TRBV7-3 and TRBJ2-5, with TRBD2 matching 7 bases. For the CDR3, the DNA is TGTGCCAGCAGCCCCTACCGGGGGACTAAAGAGACCCAGTACTTC. As protein: CASSPYRGTKETQYF.